The rows below give T cell receptor beta chains drawn from one sample of a study of blood T cell repertoires in COVID-19. The assay was immunoSEQ multiplex PCR, and TCRdb's table has in-frame clones only and misses some. The sample lists roughly 200,000 clones, around 82% occurring once. The sample comprised PBMCs or T cells enriched from blood (not recorded which). The source of these receptors is a woman aged 55-69 years with acute COVID-19. CDR3s include the opening cysteine and the closing phenylalanine or tryptophan. The order of the fields is V gene, J gene, D gene, CDR3 protein. The D gene is left open where the match is weak.

TRBV24-1	TRBJ1-5	TRBD1	CATSDPTGYSNQPQHF
TRBV11-2	TRBJ2-3	TRBD1	CASSLVGGGTGVADTQYF
TRBV20-1	TRBJ2-3	TRBD2	CSASALAGGTDTQYF
TRBV19	TRBJ1-6	NA	CATWGVNSPLHF
TRBV18	TRBJ2-5	TRBD1	CASSPRDRVWETQYF
TRBV6-5	TRBJ1-3	NA	CASSSPGGPGNTIYF
TRBV5-1	TRBJ2-5	TRBD2	CASSGLAGQETQYF
TRBV5-8	TRBJ2-3	TRBD2	CASSWGSGRGITDTQYF
TRBV10-3	TRBJ2-1	TRBD2	CAISESWGTTHEQFF
TRBV30	TRBJ2-7	NA	CAWSANSYEQYF
TRBV11-2	TRBJ2-5	NA	CASSLGASQVETQYF
TRBV6-1	TRBJ1-2	NA	CASSEVAGGYGYTF
TRBV5-6	TRBJ2-7	NA	CASSFPQGYEQYF
TRBV3-1/TRBV3-2	TRBJ2-6	TRBD1	CASSQGGTGRLRANVLTF
TRBV28	TRBJ2-7	TRBD1	CASRSGQEAYEQYF
TRBV11-2	TRBJ2-1	TRBD2	CASSFGSAGGRDEQFF
TRBV6-2/TRBV6-3	TRBJ1-1	NA	CASSFPRGGVDTEAFF
TRBV10-1	TRBJ1-2	TRBD1	CASSPGTGALYTF
TRBV6-5	TRBJ2-7	NA	CASSWTLGRDGEQYF
TRBV7-2	TRBJ2-1	NA	CASSLEGVFLDEQFF
TRBV4-3	TRBJ1-2	NA	CASSQYSMAGYTF
TRBV9	TRBJ1-4	TRBD1	CASSPRTGGLTNEKLFF
TRBV5-4	TRBJ2-1	TRBD2	CASSAPQAGPFYNEQFF
TRBV10-3	TRBJ1-1	TRBD1	CAISKKLTGGAEAFF
TRBV7-7	TRBJ1-6	NA	CASSSLSGGLNSPLHF
TRBV27	TRBJ1-1	NA	CASKHTGNTEAFF
TRBV9	TRBJ2-5	TRBD1	CASSGIGQVQETQYF
TRBV11-3	TRBJ2-1	NA	CASSVTGNSYNEQFF
TRBV19	TRBJ2-1	NA	CASSRTGTRSYNEQFF
TRBV20-1	TRBJ1-1	TRBD1	CSASDPTGGNTEAFF
TRBV6-1	TRBJ1-2	TRBD1	CASSASGAGTGFNGYTF